The 29 T cell receptor beta chains reported below all come from one sample, sequenced in a study of blood T cell repertoires in COVID-19. Libraries were prepared by immunoSEQ multiplex PCR; TCRdb keeps only in-frame clonotypes and omits some of them. The top ten clones hold about 7.5% of a sample with 130,000 to 150,000 clones, roughly 79% of them seen once. Sequenced material: peripheral blood. These receptors originate from a human donor in a cohort sampled during active COVID-19.

The genes are TRBV9 and TRBJ2-7; TRBD2 aligns across 14 bases. The CDR3 runs 18 residues. J lost 1 base, V lost 4 bases, and 10 bases had no gene match. The germline gives CDR1 SGDLS, CDR2 YYNGEE. This CDR3 reads CASSPGTSGSSHSYEQYF. CDR3 coding DNA: TGTGCCAGCAGCCCCGGGACTAGCGGGAGTTCTCATTCCTACGAGCAGTACTTC.

The gene calls are TRBV13 and TRBJ2-7, with 13 nucleotides matching TRBD2. Trimming removed 5 bases from V and 2 bases from J; junction bases left unmatched: 6. From germline, CDR1 is PRHDT and CDR2 FYEKMQ (reference sequence). The CDR3 is 16 residues long. CDR3 loop: CASSKRTSGRTYEQYF. For the CDR3, the DNA is TGTGCCAGCAGCAAACGGACTAGCGGGAGAACCTACGAGCAGTACTTC.

V is TRBV27 and J is TRBJ2-1; 7 nucleotides match TRBD1. The germline CDR1 and CDR2 sequences are MNHEY and SMNVEV (reference sequence). Germline trimming cut 5 bases from V and 7 bases from J; bases unmatched to any gene: 29. This CDR3 has 21 residues. In DNA form, the CDR3 reads TGTGCCAGCAGTCATCCCCCTTTACAGGGGCGACATTTAGAGGGGGTGAATGAGCAGTTCTTC. The encoded protein is CASSHPPLQGRHLEGVNEQFF.

The CDR3 DNA is TGTGCCAGCAGTCAGACAGGACCTGGGATTCATGGCTACACCTTC. As protein: CASSQTGPGIHGYTF. The V gene is TRBV28, the J gene TRBJ1-2; D perhaps matches TRBD1 (6 bases). V dropped 5 bases and J dropped 6 bases, with 19 bases sitting between them. CDR3 length equals 15 residues. Germline loops: CDR1 MDHEN, CDR2 SYDVKM.

The chain carries TRBV7-2 and TRBJ2-7; possibly TRBD2 for D (6 bases). Germline V gene data show CDR1 as SGHTA and CDR2 as FQGNSA. With 0 bases removed from V and 0 bases from J, the gap between germline ends came to 18 bases. The CDR3 has 18 residues. The CDR3 bases are TGTGCCAGCAGCTTAGCGGGAGGCCACCTGACGAGCTCCTACGAGCAGTACTTC. Residues: CASSLAGGHLTSSYEQYF.

As regards this clone: Other DNA sequences within the sample encode an identical CDR3. The chain carries TRBV7-9 and TRBJ2-7; D not resolved. The CDR3 loop spans 12 amino acids. Germline V gene data show CDR1 as SEHNR and CDR2 as FQNEAQ (reference sequence). V lost 1 base to trimming and J lost 3 bases, with 4 bases between them. CDR3 DNA sequence: TGTGCCAGCAGCTTAGGTAGCTACGAGCAGTACTTC. Amino acid sequence: CASSLGSYEQYF.

The V gene is TRBV2, the J gene TRBJ1-1; 7 bases agree with TRBD1. The CDR3 consists of 14 residues. Unmatched junction bases numbered 6, after V lost 1 base and J lost 7 bases. Germline-derived CDR1 and CDR2 are SNHLY and FYNNEI. The CDR3 region has the DNA TGTGCCAGCAGTGAAGGTATGGGACAGCTTGAAGCTTTCTTT. This translates into CASSEGMGQLEAFF.

The chain couples TRBV24-1 to TRBJ2-4, with 7 bases aligning to TRBD1. Trimming at V came to 9 bases and at J to 5 bases, leaving 9 bases not matched to a gene. CDR1 is KGHDR and CDR2 is SFDVKD in the germline V gene. This CDR3 is built from 14 residues. The CDR3 DNA reads as TGTGCCACCTCCGAACGACAGGGAGAAAACATTCAGTACTTC. Residues: CATSERQGENIQYF.

The chain carries TRBV18 and TRBJ2-1, with 9 bases matching TRBD2. This CDR3 has 15 residues. With 3 bases clipped from V and 7 bases from J, the junction kept 7 bases outside the gene matches. Germline CDR1 reads KGHSH; CDR2 reads LQKENI. The CDR3 here is CASSPVASGINEQFF. CDR3 bases: TGTGCCAGCTCACCGGTGGCTAGCGGGATTAATGAGCAGTTCTTC.

The chain has TRBV10-2 and TRBJ2-4, with TRBD1 identical over 7 bases. The CDR3 length is 15 residues. Germline values: CDR1 WSHSY, CDR2 SAAADI. V shed 3 bases, J shed 0 bases, and the junction held 2 bases outside the gene matches. The DNA for the CDR3 is TGCGCCAGCAGTGATACAGGGGTAGCCAAAAACATTCAGTACTTC. Its protein product is CASSDTGVAKNIQYF.

The genes are TRBV5-1 and TRBJ2-7, with D possibly matching TRBD1 (7 bases). V was trimmed by 4 bases and J by 3 bases, leaving 17 bases between them. The CDR3 has 15 residues. Germline V CDR1 and CDR2: SGHRS, YFSETQ. CDR3 region: CASSGIRGVFYEQYF. For the CDR3, the DNA is TGCGCCAGCAGCGGGATCAGGGGGGTATTCTACGAGCAGTACTTC.

V gene TRBV6-6 combines with J gene TRBJ1-1; D ambiguous. Looked up from germline, CDR1 is MNHNY and CDR2 is SVGAGI (reference sequence). V lost 5 bases, J lost 1 base, and 20 bases lay in between. The CDR3 has 17 residues. The CDR3 nucleotides are TGTGCCAGCAGTCGATTCGGGATTATGGGTGCGAACACTGAAGCTTTCTTT. This gives the protein CASSRFGIMGANTEAFF.

The gene calls are TRBV28 and TRBJ2-7; TRBD2 might be the D (6 bases). Deletions cut 4 bases from V and 2 bases from J, with 12 bases between. Germline V gene lookup returns CDR1 MDHEN and CDR2 SYDVKM. The CDR3 length is 14 residues. The CDR3 nucleotides read TGTGCCAGCAGTTCAATTTCGGGAGCCTACGAGCAGTACTTC. Amino acids: CASSSISGAYEQYF.

The chain is built from TRBV5-4 and TRBJ1-1, with a tentative D call TRBD1 (6 bases). In germline, CDR1 is SGHNT, CDR2 YYREEE (reference sequence). The CDR3 loop spans 14 amino acids. Deletions cut 4 bases from V and 1 base from J, with 11 bases between. The CDR3 DNA reads TGTGCCAGCAGCCCGGACAGCCGGAACACTGAAGCTTTCTTT. Encoded protein: CASSPDSRNTEAFF.

This clone was seen a few times. V and J are TRBV7-9 and TRBJ1-2; 7 nucleotides align to TRBD1. Germline V gene sequence: CDR1 SEHNR, CDR2 FQNEAQ (reference sequence). Trimming took 1 base from V and 6 from J; bases not matched to a gene: 2. The CDR3 sequence is 13 residues long. CDR3 sequence (DNA): TGTGCCAGCAGCTTAGGCGGACAGGATGGCTACACCTTC. Its protein is CASSLGGQDGYTF. Using reference TRBV7-9 and TRBJ1-2 for the parts outside the CDR3, the full variable domain is DTGVSQNPRHKITKRGQNVTFRCDPISEHNRLYWYRQTLGQGPEFLTYFQNEAQLEKSRLLSDRFSAERPKGSFSTLEIQRTEQGDSAMYLCASSLGGQDGYTFGSGTRLTVV.

The CDR3 region has the DNA TGCGCCAGCAGCCAGGAGGCTGGGTGGGGATACCAAGAGACCCAGTACTTC. Translated, it gives CASSQEAGWGYQETQYF. The rearrangement uses TRBV4-1 and TRBJ2-5, with a tentative D call TRBD2 (5 bases). The CDR3 loop spans 17 amino acids. V was clipped by 3 bases and J by 0 bases, with 17 bases between them. CDR1 is MGHRA and CDR2 is YSYEKL in the germline V gene.

The chain is built from TRBV6-2 or TRBV6-3 and TRBJ2-7, with 12 bases that match TRBD2. Germline V gene data show CDR1 as MNHEY and CDR2 as SVGEGT. Losses at the gene ends were 4 bases for V and 4 bases for J; bases not matched to a gene: 8. This CDR3 contains 16 residues. The CDR3 reads CASSSSLAGGLYEQYF. CDR3 sequence (DNA): TGTGCCAGCAGTTCCTCACTAGCGGGAGGTCTATACGAGCAGTACTTC.

This clone was seen only once. The rearrangement links TRBV9 to TRBJ2-6, with D unresolved. CDR1 and CDR2 from the germline V gene are SGDLS and YYNGEE. This CDR3 has 15 amino acids. The V gene lost 4 bases and the J gene lost 0 bases, with 8 bases spanning the gap. CDR3 loop: CASSHGSSGANVLTF. For the CDR3, the DNA is TGTGCCAGCAGCCACGGGTCCTCTGGGGCCAACGTCCTGACTTTC.

This sequence joins TRBV6-5 and TRBJ2-6; TRBD1 matches 7 bases. This CDR3 is 15 amino acids long. The V segment lost 6 bases and the J segment 2 bases; nucleotides outside the gene matches: 4. Germline V CDR1 and CDR2: MNHEY, SVGAGI. The CDR3 protein is CASRAQGTGANVLTF. The CDR3 DNA is TGTGCCAGCAGAGCACAGGGGACTGGGGCCAACGTCCTGACTTTC.

The chain combines TRBV11-2 with TRBJ2-2; 8 positions agree with TRBD1. Germline lookup yields CDR1 SGHAT and CDR2 FQNNGV. Trimming removed 5 bases from V and 7 bases from J; junction bases left unmatched: 6. CDR3 length: 14 amino acids. CDR3 protein: CASSMTGVGGELFF. CDR3 sequence (DNA): TGTGCCAGCAGCATGACAGGGGTTGGCGGGGAGCTGTTTTTT.

This clone has just one count. The V and J genes are TRBV28 and TRBJ1-2, with 9 bases matching TRBD1. In germline, CDR1 is MDHEN, CDR2 SYDVKM. The CDR3 loop spans 15 amino acids. Trimming took 5 bases from V and 4 from J; bases not matched to a gene: 8. The CDR3 loop is CASSRPTGGIYGYTF. CDR3 DNA: TGTGCCAGCAGTCGACCTACAGGGGGCATCTATGGCTACACCTTC.

This clone was detected once. The rearrangement joins TRBV12-3 or TRBV12-4 to TRBJ2-7; the match to TRBD1 covers 8 bases. Losses at the gene ends were 7 bases for V and 4 bases for J; bases not matched to a gene: 6. CDR3 length equals 13 residues. The CDR3 loop reads CASNQGAGYEQYF. The CDR3 region has the DNA TGTGCCAGCAACCAGGGGGCTGGTTACGAGCAGTACTTC.

The genes are TRBV18 and TRBJ1-1; D uncertain. CDR3 size: 14 residues. The germline V and J ends were trimmed by 1 base and 1 base, with 7 bases remaining between them. Germline-derived CDR1 and CDR2 are KGHSH and LQKENI. Written as DNA, the CDR3 is TGTGCCAGCTCACCACAGGCAGGGAACACTGAAGCTTTCTTT. Its protein is CASSPQAGNTEAFF.

The chain joins TRBV10-3 to TRBJ1-5; 7 nucleotides match TRBD1. The V segment lost 6 bases and the J segment 5 bases; nucleotides outside the gene matches: 10. Germline V lookup: CDR1 ENHRY, CDR2 SYGVKD. The CDR3 has 15 residues. The CDR3 is CAISGSGTADQPQHF. For the CDR3, the DNA is TGTGCCATCAGCGGTTCCGGGACAGCCGATCAGCCCCAGCATTTT.

This clone has just one count. The J gene is TRBJ2-7, the V gene TRBV20-1; possible D gene TRBD1, 6 bases. CDR1 DFQATT and CDR2 SNEGSKA come from the germline V gene (reference sequence). This CDR3 has 10 amino acids. CDR3 sequence: CSFFGTLEYF. The CDR3 DNA follows: TGCAGCTTCTTCGGGACATTGGAGTACTTC.

This chain links TRBV7-2 with TRBJ2-1; TRBD2 matches at 8 bases. This CDR3 is 16 amino acids long. The V segment lost 4 bases and the J segment 4 bases; nucleotides outside the gene matches: 9. Germline V lookup: CDR1 SGHTA, CDR2 FQGNSA. This CDR3 reads CASSSRGSGGYNEQFF. The DNA for the CDR3 is TGTGCCAGCAGCTCCCGAGGAAGCGGGGGATACAATGAGCAGTTCTTC.

The V and J genes are TRBV4-3 and TRBJ2-3, with 7 nucleotides matching TRBD2. Germline V gene data show CDR1 as LGHNA and CDR2 as YSLEER. V lost 0 bases and J lost 2; bases outside the gene matches: 2. This CDR3 contains 15 residues. The CDR3 sequence is CASSQEGGYTDTQYF. In nucleotides, the CDR3 is TGCGCCAGCAGCCAAGAGGGAGGGTACACAGATACGCAGTATTTT.

The chain links TRBV29-1 to TRBJ2-6; TRBD1 aligns across 8 bases. From germline, CDR1 is SQVTM and CDR2 ANQGSEA. V trimming: 7 bases; J trimming: 4 bases; junction bases outside the gene matches: 18. This CDR3 spans 18 amino acids. The CDR3 DNA reads TGCAGCGCCGCCCTGACAGGGGATACTCCCCCAGGGGCCAACGTCCTGACTTTC. Translating it yields CSAALTGDTPPGANVLTF.

This clone was seen only once. The J gene is TRBJ2-4, the V gene TRBV7-2; possibly TRBD2 for D (6 bases). This CDR3 contains 14 residues. V lost 6 bases, J lost 3 bases, and 12 bases lay in between. Germline assignment: CDR1 SGHTA and CDR2 FQGNSA. CDR3 sequence reads: CASRRGGGKNIQYF. CDR3 sequence (DNA): TGTGCCAGCAGGCGGGGTGGTGGCAAAAACATTCAGTACTTC.